This T cell receptor (beta chain) was documented in a study of T cell responses to AZD1222 COVID-19 vaccine. The V and J ends lost 4 bases and 4 bases respectively, with 3 bases between them. The CDR3 has 11 amino acids. Per germline, CDR1 KGHDR and CDR2 SFDVKD. Sequencing used immunoSEQ multiplex PCR; TCRdb keeps in-frame clones, though not all of them. The profile covers around 94,000 clones, with roughly 91% appearing a single time and about 3.7% taken by the ten largest. The TCR was taken from an adult in good health. The sample consisted of peripheral blood, taken on day 0 of AZD1222 vaccination. The rearrangement joins TRBV24-1 to TRBJ1-2; no clear D gene. The CDR3 DNA reads TGTGCCACCAGTGACCGCTATGGCTACACCTTC. Its protein is CATSDRYGYTF.